This T cell receptor (beta chain) stems from a study of T cells in Graves' hyperthyroidism and ophthalmopathy. At least ten counts were recorded for this clonotype. Cells are PBMCs isolated from roughly 10 ml of fresh blood. TCR beta CDR3 regions were amplified from RNA transcripts. The primer set for the first-round RT-PCR of the TCR CDR3 was HTBI. TCRdb fed the multiplex PCR reads into MiXCR, producing one record per CDR3 protein. The table lists around 570,000 distinct CDR3 sequences, roughly 21% of them singletons. The CDR3 sequence is 15 residues long. After removal of 3 bases from V and 1 base from J, the junction contained 3 bases not matched to a gene. Germline lookup yields CDR1 SNHLY and CDR2 FYNNEI.

The V and J genes are TRBV2 and TRBJ1-5, with 7 positions matching TRBD1. What was sequenced was blood. The source is a man between 35 and 55 years old with Graves' ophthalmopathy. The CDR3 nucleotides are TGTGCCAGCAGTGACAGGGGGTCGAGCAATCAGCCCCAGCATTTT. The encoded protein is CASSDRGSSNQPQHF. Full variable domain (rest looked up from reference TRBV2 and TRBJ1-5): EPEVTQTPSHQVTQMGQEVILRCVPISNHLYFYWYRQILGQKVEFLVSFYNNEISEKSEIFDDQFSVERPDGSNFTLKIRSTKLEDSAMYFCASSDRGSSNQPQHFGDGTRLSIL.